Each of the 21 T cell receptor beta chains below was sequenced from the same sample in a study of blood T cell repertoires in COVID-19. The repertoire was sequenced with immunoSEQ multiplex PCR; TCRdb's copy has only in-frame clones and lacks some. In the table there are some 230,000 clones, around 83% of which are singletons. Sequenced sample: peripheral blood. These receptors were collected from a woman aged 80 or over with COVID-19, enrolled during active disease.

The chain recombines TRBV5-4 with TRBJ2-3, with 8 bases matching TRBD2. Losses at the gene ends were 0 bases for V and 5 bases for J; bases not matched to a gene: 5. Germline CDR1 SGHNT, CDR2 YYREEE (reference sequence). The CDR3 has 15 amino acids. CDR3 in amino acids: CASSLVGAGEDTQYF. In DNA, the CDR3 is TGTGCCAGCAGCTTGGTCGGAGCGGGAGAAGATACGCAGTATTTT.

The chain employs TRBV28 and TRBJ1-5, with a tentative D call TRBD1 (6 bases). Germline assignment: CDR1 MDHEN and CDR2 SYDVKM. The CDR3 length is 15 residues. Trimming cost V 6 bases and J 3 bases, with 15 bases left between them. The CDR3 bases are TGTGCCAGCAGGGGCCAGGGGTCACTCAATCAGCCCCAGCATTTT. Translating it yields CASRGQGSLNQPQHF.

In this sample, this clone turned up once. The chain uses TRBV29-1 and TRBJ2-1; D is perhaps TRBD1 (5 bases). Trimming removed 6 bases from V and 7 bases from J, with 22 bases in between. The CDR3 runs 15 residues. The germline gives CDR1 SQVTM, CDR2 ANQGSEA. The CDR3 bases are TGCAGCGTGGTAGGGGAAGGGAATTGGAATAATGAGCAGTTCTTC. Its protein product is CSVVGEGNWNNEQFF.

The V call is TRBV6-2 or TRBV6-3, the J call TRBJ1-1; D may be TRBD1 (6 bases). V lost 6 bases, J lost 5 bases, and 10 bases lay in between. In germline, CDR1 is MNHEY, CDR2 SVGEGT. The CDR3 sequence is 12 residues long. The CDR3 sequence: CASSLQGTEAFF. The DNA of the CDR3 is TGTGCCAGCAGCCTACAGGGAACTGAAGCTTTCTTT.

This chain joins TRBV7-3 and TRBJ2-5; 8 positions agree with TRBD2. Germline V gene data show CDR1 as SGHTA and CDR2 as FQGTGA. V lost 0 bases to trimming and J lost 7 bases; unmatched junction nucleotides: 7. The CDR3 loop spans 15 amino acids. Written as DNA, the CDR3 is TGTGCCAGCAGCTTAACAGGCGGGAGGCCGACGACCCAGTACTTC. Translated: CASSLTGGRPTTQYF.

V is TRBV6-5 and J is TRBJ1-5, with 9 bases matching TRBD1. Germline trimming cut 6 bases from V and 0 bases from J; bases unmatched to any gene: 0. The CDR3 runs to 14 residues. CDR1 and CDR2 (germline): MNHEY, SVGAGI. The CDR3 region is CASRQGASNQPQHF. In DNA, the CDR3 is TGTGCCAGCAGACAGGGGGCTAGCAATCAGCCCCAGCATTTT.

The rearrangement uses TRBV28 and TRBJ1-5, with TRBD1 as a possible D gene (5 bases). Germline CDR1 is MDHEN and CDR2 is SYDVKM. The CDR3 has 14 amino acids. V was cut by 6 bases and J by 8 bases, with 17 bases left in between. CDR3 in amino acids: CASSLGEGRKPQHF. The CDR3 nucleotides are TGTGCCAGCAGCCTCGGGGAGGGGAGGAAGCCCCAGCATTTT.

V usage is TRBV2 and J usage is TRBJ1-1; D may be TRBD1 (5 bases). This CDR3 is built from 14 residues. The germline V gene encodes CDR1 SNHLY and CDR2 FYNNEI. V lost 4 bases, J lost 0 bases, and 9 bases lay in between. The CDR3 is CASSGQSMNTEAFF. As DNA, the CDR3 is TGTGCCAGCAGTGGACAGAGTATGAACACTGAAGCTTTCTTT. Combining the CDR3 with reference TRBV2 and TRBJ1-1 gives the whole variable domain EPEVTQTPSHQVTQMGQEVILRCVPISNHLYFYWYRQILGQKVEFLVSFYNNEISEKSEIFDDQFSVERPDGSNFTLKIRSTKLEDSAMYFCASSGQSMNTEAFFGQGTRLTVV.

The chain uses TRBV5-1 and TRBJ1-2; D ambiguous. Trimming removed 0 bases at V and 7 bases at J, with 16 bases between. Germline lookup yields CDR1 SGHRS and CDR2 YFSETQ. The CDR3 contains 15 residues. The CDR3 DNA sequence: TGCGCCAGCAGCTTGGGACCCTCCGGGGATCGTGGCTACACCTTC. Translating gives CASSLGPSGDRGYTF.

This chain links TRBV4-3 with TRBJ1-2; unclear D gene. V dropped 1 base and J dropped 3 bases, with 12 bases sitting between them. Germline lookup yields CDR1 LGHNA and CDR2 YSLEER. This CDR3 has 15 amino acids. The CDR3 DNA sequence: TGCGCCAGCAGCCAAGGAAGGAGCCCAGACTATGGCTACACCTTC. Protein product: CASSQGRSPDYGYTF.

This chain uses TRBV11-2 with TRBJ2-3; D remains unclear. Germline V gene sequence: CDR1 SGHAT, CDR2 FQNNGV. CDR3 size: 16 residues. Trimming removed 5 bases from V and 1 base from J, with 16 bases in between. As DNA, the CDR3 is TGTGCCAGCAGCGCCCTAACTACTACACGCACAGATACGCAGTATTTT. Residues: CASSALTTTRTDTQYF.

This clone was seen a single time. The gene calls are TRBV9 and TRBJ1-3; maybe TRBD1 (5 bases). The CDR3 spans 17 residues. Germline CDR1 reads SGDLS; CDR2 reads YYNGEE. The V end lost 0 bases, the J end lost 2 bases, and 15 bases lay between the germline ends. Here the CDR3 DNA reads TGTGCCAGCAGCGTAGCCTCGGGGGGACTCACTGGAAACACCATATATTTT. Encoded protein: CASSVASGGLTGNTIYF.

The chain uses TRBV5-4 and TRBJ2-5, with 7 bases that match TRBD1. Germline trimming cut 4 bases from V and 5 bases from J; bases unmatched to any gene: 8. Germline V CDR1 and CDR2: SGHNT, YYREEE (reference sequence). CDR3 length: 14 residues. The CDR3 region is CASSRQGPGETQYF. CDR3 nucleotide sequence: TGTGCCAGCAGCCGACAGGGTCCTGGGGAGACCCAGTACTTC.

The CDR3 region has the DNA TGTGCCAGCAGCCAAAGCCAGGGGGGCACTGAAGCTTTCTTT. Amino acids: CASSQSQGGTEAFF. The rearrangement links TRBV3-1 (or the pseudogene TRBV3-2) to TRBJ1-1; 7 positions agree with TRBD1. V shed 2 bases and J 4 bases; nucleotides not matched to a gene: 4. Germline V gene data show CDR1 as LGHDT and CDR2 as YNNKEL (reference sequence). The CDR3 consists of 14 residues.

The chain combines TRBV5-1 with TRBJ2-3; D gene unclear. This CDR3 has 14 amino acids. CDR1 is SGHRS, CDR2 YFSETQ, per germline. V was clipped by 4 bases and J by 0 bases, with 9 bases between them. The CDR3 DNA reads as TGCGCCAGCAGCAACGCGGATAGCACAGATACGCAGTATTTT. Amino acids: CASSNADSTDTQYF.

The chain carries TRBV6-5 and TRBJ1-1; D is unresolved. Germline assignment: CDR1 MNHEY and CDR2 SVGAGI. The CDR3 is 15 residues long. V lost 0 bases and J 1 base, leaving 9 bases between the germline ends. CDR3: CASSYSNSGNTEAFF. The CDR3 region has the DNA TGTGCCAGCAGTTACTCCAATAGTGGGAACACTGAAGCTTTCTTT.

The rearrangement links TRBV4-2 to TRBJ2-1, with TRBD1 as a possible D gene (6 bases). This CDR3 has 16 amino acids. Germline CDR1 reads LGHNA; CDR2 reads YNFKEQ. V was shortened by 2 bases and J by 0 bases, with 11 bases between the two germline ends. The CDR3 DNA sequence: TGTGCCAGCAGCCAAATGAAGGACAGCTCCTACAATGAGCAGTTCTTC. As protein: CASSQMKDSSYNEQFF.

The V call is TRBV6-1, the J call TRBJ2-3, with unresolved D. Trimming stripped 2 bases from V and 0 bases from J, with 9 bases between. The CDR3 length is 15 residues. Looked up from germline, CDR1 is MNHNS and CDR2 is SASEGT. The CDR3 coding sequence is TGTGCCAGCAGTGAAAGCGTCGGTAGCACAGATACGCAGTATTTT. This sequence encodes CASSESVGSTDTQYF.

This rearrangement joins TRBV19 to TRBJ1-2; a possible D gene is TRBD1 (5 bases). Per germline, CDR1 LNHDA and CDR2 SQIVND (reference sequence). Trimming took 3 bases from V and 0 from J, leaving 20 bases between them. The CDR3 runs to 18 residues. The CDR3 loop is CASSMGQGGARTNYGYTF. The CDR3 bases are TGTGCCAGTAGTATGGGCCAGGGCGGTGCCAGGACTAACTATGGCTACACCTTC.

The genes are TRBV15 and TRBJ1-2; D unresolved. V lost 1 base and J lost 8, with 17 bases in between. Germline V gives CDR1 LNHNV, CDR2 YYDKDF (reference sequence). CDR3 size: 15 residues. The CDR3 here is CATSRVGPGVYGYTF. The CDR3, as DNA: TGTGCCACCAGCAGAGTCGGGCCCGGGGTCTACGGCTACACCTTC.

J is TRBJ2-7 and V is TRBV3-1 (or the pseudogene TRBV3-2); no clear D gene. The length of the CDR3 is 11 residues. CDR1 and CDR2 (germline): LGHDT, YNNKEL (reference sequence). V lost 0 bases, J lost 10 bases, and 7 bases lay in between. CDR3 sequence (DNA): TGTGCCAGCAGCCAAGATGGGCCTCAGTACTTC. Its protein is CASSQDGPQYF.